What follows is one TCR beta chain and its context. The antigen is not known. MiXCR, applied by TCRdb to the RT-PCR reads, yields one record per CDR3 protein. The sample lists 250,000 to 350,000 distinct CDR3 sequences, roughly 22% seen once, with about 9.4% in the top ten. Deletions cut 2 bases from V and 5 bases from J, with 9 bases between. From germline, CDR1 is MGHRA and CDR2 YSYEKL. This CDR3 contains 14 residues. The sample belongs to a study of response to subunit inactivated influenza vaccine. Overall study findings and caveats: New T cells are recruited in small numbers by each seasonal influenza vaccination, according to the authors' suggestion.

The chain joins TRBV4-1 to TRBJ2-2; possible D gene TRBD1, 6 bases. Sequencing used PBMCs from blood, obtained approximately 20 months after vaccination. The TCR originated in a man aged 45-69 years who received an inactivated influenza vaccine. The CDR3 DNA is TGCGCCAGCAGCCAATCAGGGGAGACCGGGGAGCTGTTTTTT. This encodes CASSQSGETGELFF.